A selection of T cell receptor beta chains follows, all from one sample in a study of shared clonotypes between healthy human individuals. Sequenced by immunoSEQ multiplex PCR; TCRdb stores in-frame clones only, minus some. The table includes about 1.1 million clones, 60% to 85% detected once. Sequencing input: memory CD4+ T cells from PBMCs. These receptors came from a young man in good health. Some clones in this sample may be carry-over from other donors' samples. The CDR3 runs from the conserved cysteine through the conserved F or W. The order of the fields is J gene, D gene, V gene, clone size, CDR3 protein, CDR3 DNA. D genes are given only for firm matches. Where a row states a size, it is once, few, many or the class of an expanded clone; other rows omit it.

J: TRBJ2-5; D: TRBD2; V: TRBV5-1; size: -; CDR3: CASSLTLRTSGSSAETQYF; DNA: TGCGCCAGCAGCTTGACCTTGAGAACTAGCGGCAGTTCGGCGGAGACCCAGTACTTC
J: TRBJ2-7; D: -; V: TRBV18; size: -; CDR3: CASSPPNVLFSYEQYF; DNA: TGTGCCAGCTCACCACCGAATGTACTTTTCTCCTACGAGCAGTACTTC
J: TRBJ2-7; D: -; V: TRBV19; size: -; CDR3: CASSLGPGSDEQYF; DNA: TGTGCCAGTTCCCTAGGACCCGGGTCGGACGAGCAGTACTTC
J: TRBJ2-5; D: TRBD1; V: TRBV12-5; size: -; CDR3: CASAQTGSETQYF; DNA: TGTGCTAGTGCCCAGACAGGGTCGGAGACCCAGTACTTC
J: TRBJ2-5; D: -; V: TRBV5-4; size: few; CDR3: CASSSERTSQETQYF; DNA: TGTGCCAGCAGCTCGGAGAGGACATCCCAAGAGACCCAGTACTTC
J: TRBJ2-2; D: -; V: TRBV10-3; size: -; CDR3: CAISAAENGELFF; DNA: TGTGCCATCAGTGCAGCAGAAAACGGGGAGCTGTTTTTT
J: TRBJ2-7; D: -; V: TRBV19; size: -; CDR3: CASSMGRAGYEQYF; DNA: TGTGCCAGTAGTATGGGCAGGGCAGGCTACGAGCAGTACTTC
J: TRBJ1-1; D: -; V: TRBV20-1; size: -; CDR3: CSARAWEKAFF; DNA: TGCAGTGCTAGGGCCTGGGAGAAAGCTTTCTTT
J: TRBJ2-1; D: -; V: TRBV4-3; size: once; CDR3: CASSQFGRDVDEQFF; DNA: TGCGCCAGCAGCCAATTTGGGCGGGATGTCGATGAGCAGTTCTTC
J: TRBJ2-3; D: -; V: TRBV11-2; size: -; CDR3: CASSLREGREADTQYF; DNA: TGTGCCAGCAGCTTACGGGAAGGCAGGGAGGCAGATACGCAGTATTTT
J: TRBJ2-1; D: -; V: TRBV20-1; size: -; CDR3: CSALRGEQFF; DNA: TGCAGTGCGCTGCGGGGAGAGCAGTTCTTC
J: TRBJ2-7; D: -; V: TRBV28; size: many; CDR3: CASRSPSTYEQYF; DNA: TGTGCCAGCAGGAGTCCTAGCACGTACGAGCAGTACTTC
J: TRBJ2-2; D: TRBD2; V: TRBV6-5; size: -; CDR3: CASSSIAGVTGELFF; DNA: TGTGCCAGCAGTTCGATAGCGGGAGTCACCGGGGAGCTGTTTTTT
J: TRBJ1-3; D: -; V: TRBV28; size: -; CDR3: CASSLGGGLSGNTIYF; DNA: TGTGCCAGCAGTCTAGGGGGAGGGCTCTCTGGAAACACCATATATTTT
J: TRBJ2-2; D: TRBD2; V: TRBV5-1; size: -; CDR3: CASSSAGGYTGELFF; DNA: TGCGCCAGCAGCTCAGCGGGAGGATACACCGGGGAGCTGTTTTTT
J: TRBJ1-2; D: -; V: TRBV5-1; size: -; CDR3: CASSLITGAQADGYTF; DNA: TGCGCCAGCAGCTTGATCACGGGGGCCCAGGCCGATGGCTACACCTTC
J: TRBJ2-3; D: -; V: TRBV20-1; size: -; CDR3: CSAEPRDTQYF; DNA: TGCAGTGCTGAACCCAGGGATACGCAGTATTTT
J: TRBJ2-7; D: TRBD2; V: TRBV18; size: many; CDR3: CASSPIAGAYEQYF; DNA: TGTGCCAGCTCACCTATAGCGGGAGCCTACGAGCAGTACTTC
J: TRBJ1-2; D: -; V: TRBV7-9; size: few; CDR3: CASSLNDRTNYGYTF; DNA: TGTGCCAGCAGCCTGAATGACCGGACTAACTATGGCTACACCTTC
J: TRBJ2-7; D: TRBD1; V: TRBV27; size: -; CDR3: CASSLEYMPGQGFYEQYF; DNA: TGTGCCAGCAGTCTAGAATATATGCCGGGACAGGGGTTTTACGAGCAGTACTTC
J: TRBJ1-4; D: -; V: TRBV7-9; size: -; CDR3: CASSSRRDYGDVELFF; DNA: TGTGCCAGCAGCTCCAGGAGGGACTACGGTGATGTGGAACTGTTTTTT
J: TRBJ2-1; D: -; V: TRBV11-3; size: -; CDR3: CASSLGGGTYNEQFF; DNA: TGTGCCAGCAGCTTAGGAGGCGGGACCTACAATGAGCAGTTCTTC
J: TRBJ1-4; D: TRBD1; V: TRBV7-9; size: -; CDR3: CASSTRGGFGEKLFF; DNA: TGTGCCAGCAGCACCAGGGGGGGGTTCGGTGAAAAACTGTTTTTT
J: TRBJ1-3; D: -; V: TRBV28; size: -; CDR3: CASSFQSGNTIYF; DNA: TGTGCCAGCAGTTTTCAGTCTGGAAACACCATATATTTT
J: TRBJ2-1; D: TRBD2; V: TRBV5-1; size: -; CDR3: CASSLVASGSYNEQFF; DNA: TGCGCCAGCAGCTTGGTGGCTAGCGGGTCCTACAATGAGCAGTTCTTC
J: TRBJ2-5; D: -; V: TRBV9; size: -; CDR3: CASSVVGRVNQETQYF; DNA: TGTGCCAGCAGCGTAGTGGGCAGGGTAAACCAAGAGACCCAGTACTTC
J: TRBJ2-3; D: -; V: TRBV27; size: -; CDR3: CASSASGGTDTQYF; DNA: TGTGCCAGCAGTGCATCGGGGGGCACAGATACGCAGTATTTT
J: TRBJ2-7; D: -; V: TRBV9; size: -; CDR3: CASSVGHTSSYEQYF; DNA: TGTGCCAGCAGCGTGGGACACACGAGCTCCTACGAGCAGTACTTC